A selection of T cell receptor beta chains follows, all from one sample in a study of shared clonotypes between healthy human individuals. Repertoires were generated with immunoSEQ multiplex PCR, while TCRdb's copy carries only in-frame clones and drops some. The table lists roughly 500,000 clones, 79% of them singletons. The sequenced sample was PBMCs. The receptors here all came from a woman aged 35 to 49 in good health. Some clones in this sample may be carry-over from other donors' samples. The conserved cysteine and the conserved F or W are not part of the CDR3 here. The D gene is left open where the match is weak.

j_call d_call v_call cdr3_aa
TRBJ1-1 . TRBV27 ASSPSKGDEAF
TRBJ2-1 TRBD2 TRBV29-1 SVADQGLAGEVTF
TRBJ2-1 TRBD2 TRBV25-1 ASSEYLGGGHNEQF
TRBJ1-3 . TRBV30 AGDLFGNTIY
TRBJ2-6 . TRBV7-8 ASSLYSSSGANVLT
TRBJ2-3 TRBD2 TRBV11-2 ASSLGAGGPSADTQY
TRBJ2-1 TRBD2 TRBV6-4 ASSDRAGRGNEQF
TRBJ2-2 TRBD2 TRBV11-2 AIRGLAGGPRELF
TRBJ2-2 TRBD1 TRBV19 ASSARDRFTGELF
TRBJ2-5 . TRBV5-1 ASSFRREETQY